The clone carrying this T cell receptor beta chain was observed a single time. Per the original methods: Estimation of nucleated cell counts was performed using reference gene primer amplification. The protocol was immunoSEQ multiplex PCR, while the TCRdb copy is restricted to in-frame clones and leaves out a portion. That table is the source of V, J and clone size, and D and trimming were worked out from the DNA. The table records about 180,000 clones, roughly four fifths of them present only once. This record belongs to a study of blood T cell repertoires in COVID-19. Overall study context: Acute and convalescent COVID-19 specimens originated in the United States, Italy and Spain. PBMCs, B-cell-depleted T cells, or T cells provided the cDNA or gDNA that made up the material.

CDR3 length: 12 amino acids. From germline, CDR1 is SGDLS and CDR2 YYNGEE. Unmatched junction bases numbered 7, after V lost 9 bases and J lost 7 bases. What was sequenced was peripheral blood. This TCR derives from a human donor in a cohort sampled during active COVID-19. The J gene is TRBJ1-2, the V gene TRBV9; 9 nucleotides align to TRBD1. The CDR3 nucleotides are TGTGCCACCTTCGGGACAGGGTCTGGCTACACCTTC. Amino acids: CATFGTGSGYTF.